The 31 T cell receptor beta chains below all came from one sample that was sequenced in a study of blood T cell repertoires in COVID-19. TCRdb's table, derived via immunoSEQ multiplex PCR, lists solely in-frame clones and lacks some. The sample has 70,000 to 100,000 clones; 70% to 90% are singletons. Input material: peripheral blood. The receptors were gathered from a woman older than 75 with acute or convalescent COVID-19.

The V and J genes are TRBV2 and TRBJ1-1, with 7 bases lining up with TRBD1. Losses at the gene ends were 4 bases for V and 5 bases for J; bases not matched to a gene: 4. Looked up from germline, CDR1 is SNHLY and CDR2 is FYNNEI. This CDR3 spans 13 amino acids. The CDR3 region has the DNA TGTGCCAGCAGTGTGACAGGGCTAACTGAAGCTTTCTTT. Its protein product is CASSVTGLTEAFF.

V usage is TRBV6-5 and J usage is TRBJ1-4; D not certain. CDR1 is MNHEY, CDR2 SVGAGI, per germline. V was clipped by 4 bases and J by 8 bases, with 8 bases between them. The CDR3 has 12 residues. The CDR3 sequence: CASSSGGEKLFF. The CDR3 coding sequence is TGTGCCAGCAGTTCCGGAGGGGAAAAACTGTTTTTT.

This chain's CDR3 is CASSQDLSFRGNEQYF. Written as DNA, the CDR3 is TGTGCCAGCAGCCAAGATCTTTCCTTTAGGGGTAACGAGCAGTACTTC. V is TRBV4-2 and J is TRBJ2-7, with D perhaps TRBD1 (5 bases). Germline V gives CDR1 LGHNA, CDR2 YNFKEQ. The V and J ends lost 0 bases and 5 bases respectively, with 17 bases between them. The length of the CDR3 is 16 residues.

The chain uses TRBV19 and TRBJ2-5, with no clear D. The CDR3 is made up of 13 amino acids. The V end lost 5 bases, the J end lost 3 bases, and 10 bases lay between the germline ends. Per the germline V gene, CDR1 is LNHDA and CDR2 is SQIVND (reference sequence). The CDR3 here is CASSFDSEETQYF. The CDR3 region has the DNA TGTGCCAGTAGTTTCGACTCCGAAGAGACCCAGTACTTC.

The chain links TRBV5-1 to TRBJ2-3; D possibly corresponds to TRBD1 (5 bases). This CDR3 has 15 amino acids. Trimming stripped 0 bases from V and 0 bases from J, with 8 bases between. CDR1 is SGHRS and CDR2 is YFSETQ in the germline V gene. CDR3 amino acids: CASSLVQGSTDTQYF. The CDR3, as DNA: TGCGCCAGCAGCTTGGTGCAGGGTAGCACAGATACGCAGTATTTT. Complete variable domain (other parts from reference TRBV5-1 and TRBJ2-3): KAGVTQTPRYLIKTRGQQVTLSCSPISGHRSVSWYQQTPGQGLQFLFEYFSETQRNKGNFPGRFSGRQFSNSRSEMNVSTLELGDSALYLCASSLVQGSTDTQYFGPGTRLTVL.

The chain uses TRBV29-1 and TRBJ2-5; 8 bases align to TRBD1. The germline CDR1 and CDR2 sequences are SQVTM and ANQGSEA. The CDR3 runs to 12 residues. V lost 6 bases, J lost 2 bases, and 2 bases stayed unmatched. The CDR3: CSVDRGQETQYF. The CDR3 nucleotides are TGCAGCGTCGACAGGGGACAAGAGACCCAGTACTTC.

The chain couples TRBV5-1 to TRBJ2-3; possibly TRBD1 for D (6 bases). The CDR3 consists of 14 residues. V dropped 4 bases and J dropped 3 bases, with 12 bases sitting between them. Germline CDR1 SGHRS, CDR2 YFSETQ. The CDR3 DNA reads as TGCGCCAGCAGCCCCGGGACACCGACAGATACGCAGTATTTT. It encodes CASSPGTPTDTQYF. The entire variable domain, with the rest obtained from reference TRBV5-1 and TRBJ2-3, is as follows: KAGVTQTPRYLIKTRGQQVTLSCSPISGHRSVSWYQQTPGQGLQFLFEYFSETQRNKGNFPGRFSGRQFSNSRSEMNVSTLELGDSALYLCASSPGTPTDTQYFGPGTRLTVL.

The chain recombines TRBV24-1 with TRBJ2-7, with 14 bases lining up with TRBD2. V was clipped by 1 base and J by 5 bases; unmatched bases: 3. This CDR3 is 16 amino acids long. Germline V gives CDR1 KGHDR, CDR2 SFDVKD. The CDR3 protein is CATSDFATSGRDEQYF. CDR3 coding DNA: TGTGCCACCAGTGATTTTGCGACTAGCGGGAGGGACGAGCAGTACTTC.

V usage is TRBV27 and J usage is TRBJ2-2, with D tentatively TRBD1 (5 bases). Germline-derived CDR1 and CDR2 are MNHEY and SMNVEV (reference sequence). V was cut by 8 bases and J by 4 bases, with 26 bases left in between. This CDR3 comprises 18 residues. DNA of the CDR3: TGTGCCAGCCATTCAGTTTATCCCTTTCGACAGTCCACCGGGGAGCTGTTTTTT. Its protein product is CASHSVYPFRQSTGELFF.

The gene calls are TRBV5-1 and TRBJ2-6, with D possibly TRBD1 on 6 matching bases. The ends were cut back, 6 bases at V and 1 base at J, with 17 bases in the middle. Looked up from germline, CDR1 is SGHRS and CDR2 is YFSETQ. The length of the CDR3 is 17 residues. The DNA for the CDR3 is TGCGCCAGCATGCCACAGGGAACTGGGTCTGGGGCCAACGTCCTGACTTTC. Translating it yields CASMPQGTGSGANVLTF. The variable domain in full, completed from reference TRBV5-1 and TRBJ2-6, reads KAGVTQTPRYLIKTRGQQVTLSCSPISGHRSVSWYQQTPGQGLQFLFEYFSETQRNKGNFPGRFSGRQFSNSRSEMNVSTLELGDSALYLCASMPQGTGSGANVLTFGAGSRLTVL.

CDR3 sequence (DNA): TGTGCCAGCAGCCAAGATCCCACAGGGGGCGCCTACAATGAGCAGTTCTTC. Translating gives CASSQDPTGGAYNEQFF. The chain recombines TRBV4-2 with TRBJ2-1, with TRBD1 identical over 9 bases. The germline CDR1 and CDR2 sequences are LGHNA and YNFKEQ. CDR3 length: 17 residues. V lost 0 bases and J lost 2; bases outside the gene matches: 5.

This chain joins TRBV2 and TRBJ2-1; 13 positions agree with TRBD2. CDR1 is SNHLY and CDR2 is FYNNEI in the germline V gene. V trimming: 6 bases; J trimming: 6 bases; junction bases outside the gene matches: 11. This CDR3 has 17 amino acids. CDR3 residues: CASSQPGLAGEVNEQFF. The DNA of the CDR3 is TGTGCCAGCAGCCAGCCCGGACTAGCGGGGGAGGTCAATGAGCAGTTCTTC.

The chain recombines TRBV19 with TRBJ2-7, with TRBD2 as a possible D gene (5 bases). The CDR3 has 15 amino acids. Germline assignment: CDR1 LNHDA and CDR2 SQIVND (reference sequence). V lost 3 bases, J lost 0 bases, and 12 bases lay in between. Here the CDR3 reads CASSIRYGDSYEQYF. In DNA form, the CDR3 reads TGTGCCAGTAGTATCAGATACGGGGACTCCTACGAGCAGTACTTC.

The chain joins TRBV2 to TRBJ2-1, with D unresolved. CDR1 and CDR2 from the germline V gene are SNHLY and FYNNEI. Between the trimmed V and J ends, which lost 4 bases and 6 bases, there was a span of 16 bases. This CDR3 is 15 amino acids long. The CDR3 DNA reads as TGTGCCAGCAGTGGTCGAGTAAGTAATATCAATGAGCAGTTCTTC. Translated: CASSGRVSNINEQFF.

Concerning this clone: Other DNA sequences in the sample encode the same CDR3. The rearrangement joins TRBV7-2 to TRBJ1-1, with 7 nucleotides matching TRBD1. The germline CDR1 and CDR2 sequences are SGHTA and FQGNSA. The trim removed 1 base at V and 1 base at J, leaving 3 bases unmatched. This CDR3 comprises 15 residues. CDR3 in DNA: TGTGCCAGCAGCTTAGGAGGGACAGCGAACACTGAAGCTTTCTTT. It yields the protein CASSLGGTANTEAFF.

CDR3 in amino acids: CASSLDSERGEQFF. The DNA of the CDR3 is TGTGCCAGCAGCTTGGATTCCGAGCGGGGTGAGCAGTTCTTC. This rearrangement joins TRBV5-4 to TRBJ2-1; the match to TRBD2 covers 7 bases. Trimming removed 0 bases from V and 9 bases from J; junction bases left unmatched: 6. The CDR3 totals 14 residues. The germline gives CDR1 SGHNT, CDR2 YYREEE (reference sequence).

Details on this clone: This same CDR3 is encoded by further DNA sequences in the sample. CDR3 DNA: TGTGCCAGCAGTTACCAGGGTAACTATGGCTACACCTTC. It yields the protein CASSYQGNYGYTF. The chain links TRBV6-5 to TRBJ1-2, with D possibly TRBD1 on 5 matching bases. V dropped 2 bases and J dropped 1 base, with 5 bases sitting between them. The CDR3 loop spans 13 amino acids. From germline, CDR1 is MNHEY and CDR2 SVGAGI.

The chain combines TRBV7-9 with TRBJ2-7; 10 bases are a match to TRBD2. Looked up from germline, CDR1 is SEHNR and CDR2 is FQNEAQ (reference sequence). The CDR3 consists of 14 residues. The trim removed 5 bases at V and 4 bases at J, leaving 5 bases unmatched. The DNA of the CDR3 is TGTGCCAGCAGCGCCGGGACTAGCGTTTACGAGCAGTACTTC. Its protein is CASSAGTSVYEQYF.

This sequence joins TRBV6-5 and TRBJ1-2; 7 bases align to TRBD1. Germline-derived CDR1 and CDR2 are MNHEY and SVGAGI. V lost 5 bases, J lost 2 bases, and 5 bases stayed unmatched. The CDR3 has 14 amino acids. This CDR3 reads CASSPQGVNYGYTF. CDR3 DNA sequence: TGTGCCAGCAGTCCTCAGGGGGTCAACTATGGCTACACCTTC.

This clone was detected once. V is TRBV7-9 and J is TRBJ2-5; 10 nucleotides match TRBD2. Unmatched junction bases numbered 11, after V lost 2 bases and J lost 5 bases. The CDR3 length is 17 residues. The germline V gene has CDR1 SEHNR and CDR2 FQNEAQ (reference sequence). This chain's CDR3 is CASSLLSGGAPEETQYF. In nucleotides, the CDR3 is TGTGCCAGCAGCTTATTAAGCGGGGGGGCCCCGGAGGAGACCCAGTACTTC.

This sequence joins TRBV6-5 and TRBJ1-1; 7 bases map to TRBD1. V shed 5 bases and J 1 base; nucleotides not matched to a gene: 4. Germline V CDR1 and CDR2: MNHEY, SVGAGI. The CDR3 covers 14 residues. This chain's CDR3 is CASSRYRGNTEAFF. In DNA form, the CDR3 reads TGTGCCAGCAGTCGGTACAGGGGGAACACTGAAGCTTTCTTT.

The rearrangement joins TRBV27 to TRBJ2-7, with 13 bases fitting TRBD2. Per germline, CDR1 MNHEY and CDR2 SMNVEV (reference sequence). The V gene end was trimmed by 6 bases and the J gene end by 1 base; junction bases not matched to a gene: 6. This CDR3 is 16 amino acids long. The CDR3 coding sequence is TGTGCCAGCAGCCCAAGGACTAGCGGGGGATCCTACGAGCAGTACTTC. Protein sequence: CASSPRTSGGSYEQYF.

This clone was recorded only once. Other DNA sequences of this sample code for an identical CDR3. The V gene is TRBV24-1, the J gene TRBJ2-5, with TRBD1 identical over 8 bases. Trimming removed 3 bases from V and 5 bases from J; junction bases left unmatched: 7. This CDR3 comprises 15 residues. CDR1 is KGHDR and CDR2 is SFDVKD in the germline V gene. CDR3 in amino acids: CATSDPGQGGETQYF. The CDR3 DNA is TGTGCCACCAGTGATCCCGGACAGGGCGGTGAGACCCAGTACTTC.

V usage is TRBV7-3 and J usage is TRBJ1-3; D might be TRBD1 (5 bases). Germline CDR1 and CDR2: SGHTA and FQGTGA. V dropped 8 bases and J dropped 0 bases, with 11 bases sitting between them. CDR3 size: 14 residues. The CDR3 is CASGLGPSGNTIYF. The CDR3 nucleotides read TGTGCCAGCGGTTTGGGGCCCTCTGGAAACACCATATATTTT. The variable domain in full, with the rest retrieved from reference TRBV7-3 and TRBJ1-3, is GAGVSQTPSNKVTEKGKYVELRCDPISGHTALYWYRQSLGQGPEFLIYFQGTGAADDSGLPNDRFFAVRPEGSVSTLKIQRTERGDSAVYLCASGLGPSGNTIYFGEGSWLTVV.

This rearrangement joins TRBV15 to TRBJ2-1; 10 bases line up with TRBD2. The CDR3 consists of 16 residues. With V trimmed by 1 base and J by 5 bases, 5 bases remained unmatched. The V gene's germline CDR1 is LNHNV and CDR2 YYDKDF (reference sequence). The CDR3 loop is CATSRGTSGHNNEQFF. CDR3 nucleotide sequence: TGTGCCACCAGCAGAGGGACTAGCGGACATAACAATGAGCAGTTCTTC.

V and J are TRBV11-2 and TRBJ2-3; 10 positions agree with TRBD1. Germline V CDR1 and CDR2: SGHAT, FQNNGV. The length of the CDR3 is 17 residues. Trimming removed 2 bases from V and 4 bases from J; junction bases left unmatched: 9. The CDR3 loop is CASSLLSDRGLADTQYF. CDR3 bases: TGTGCCAGCAGCTTACTGTCGGACAGGGGGTTAGCAGATACGCAGTATTTT.

CDR3 nucleotide sequence: TGTGCCAGCAGTTCTCCCCGACAGAACCAAGAGACCCAGTACTTC. Its protein is CASSSPRQNQETQYF. This chain uses TRBV28 with TRBJ2-5, with D possibly TRBD1 on 5 matching bases. CDR3 length: 15 amino acids. Trimming cost V 4 bases and J 0 bases, with 12 bases left between them. Germline V gene data show CDR1 as MDHEN and CDR2 as SYDVKM.

The chain recombines TRBV6-5 with TRBJ1-6; D is undetermined. The germline V and J ends were trimmed by 6 bases and 7 bases, with 7 bases remaining between them. In germline, CDR1 is MNHEY, CDR2 SVGAGI. This CDR3 region has 12 residues. CDR3 DNA sequence: TGTGCCAGCAGCATCGCGAATTCACCCCTCCACTTT. Translating it yields CASSIANSPLHF.

V is TRBV7-9 and J is TRBJ1-2; a possible D gene is TRBD1 (6 bases). Trimming took off 1 base at V and 4 bases at J, with 13 bases between the two ends. CDR1 is SEHNR and CDR2 is FQNEAQ in the germline V gene (reference sequence). The length of the CDR3 is 15 residues. This CDR3 is CASSLGRGAAYGYTF. The DNA for the CDR3 is TGTGCCAGCAGCTTAGGTCGGGGGGCGGCCTATGGCTACACCTTC.

This chain joins TRBV19 and TRBJ1-1; D gene uncertain. Trimming shortened V by 0 bases and J by 3 bases, and 17 bases separated the two germline ends. Germline assignment: CDR1 LNHDA and CDR2 SQIVND (reference sequence). The CDR3 is 17 residues long. As DNA, the CDR3 is TGTGCCAGTAGTATAGATCGTGGTGGTATGGCGGACACTGAAGCTTTCTTT. This sequence encodes CASSIDRGGMADTEAFF.

The chain uses TRBV7-2 and TRBJ2-7; 9 bases align to TRBD1. Trimming took 0 bases from V and 2 from J; bases not matched to a gene: 5. Per germline, CDR1 SGHTA and CDR2 FQGNSA. The CDR3 is 16 residues long. CDR3: CASSLAAGTGTYEQYF. CDR3 DNA sequence: TGTGCCAGCAGCTTAGCGGCGGGGACAGGGACCTACGAGCAGTACTTC.